This TCR beta chain emerged from a study of shared clonotypes between healthy human individuals. Study-wide findings and caveats: Sharing across four donors was highest in naive CD4 (around 5%) and lowest in memory CD8 (around 0.4%).

TCRdb's copy holds only in-frame clones and misses some; the assay was immunoSEQ multiplex PCR. Among about 2,500,000 clones, approximately 92% were seen once, and the ten largest hold over 0.12%. There are 13 residues in the CDR3. CDR1 is SGHTA, CDR2 FQGNSA, per germline. V shed 5 bases and J shed 2 bases, with 10 bases lying between them. A note on this clone: Antigen: not known.

What was sequenced was naive CD4+ T cells sorted from blood. Regarding subset: CD45RA+ positively selected. The sequence was obtained from a man between 18 and 29 years old in good health. V is TRBV7-2 and J is TRBJ2-7, with D maybe TRBD1 (6 bases). This CDR3 reads CASSPHRAYEQYF. The CDR3 DNA sequence: TGTGCCAGCAGCCCCCACAGGGCCTACGAGCAGTACTTC.